Listed below are T cell receptor beta chains from one sample, sequenced in a study of identical twins. From the 5' RACE reads, TCRdb called clonotypes with MiXCR, one entry per CDR3 protein. The sample lists a few hundred thousand distinct CDR3 sequences; approximately 9.6% were seen once. This sample was also put to use in a study of yellow fever vaccine responses in identical twins.

The sequenced sample was PBMCs. These receptors came from a woman aged 18-35 years in good health. Each CDR3 is given with its conserved first and last residue.

v_gene: TRBV6-1; j_gene: TRBJ2-4; CDR3aa: CASSEQGAATKNIQYF
v_gene: TRBV5-1; j_gene: TRBJ2-3; CDR3aa: CASSGTGGTDTQYF
v_gene: TRBV7-7; j_gene: TRBJ1-6; CDR3aa: CASSEGDNSPLHF
v_gene: TRBV12-3/TRBV12-4; j_gene: TRBJ2-3; CDR3aa: CASSLMGLANTDTQYF
v_gene: TRBV3-1; j_gene: TRBJ2-1; CDR3aa: CASSQGAWEQFF
v_gene: TRBV19; j_gene: TRBJ1-1; CDR3aa: CASRRDRNKNTEAFF
v_gene: TRBV6-5; j_gene: TRBJ2-7; CDR3aa: CASSYMDGRQEQYF
v_gene: TRBV3-1; j_gene: TRBJ2-1; CDR3aa: CASSQANTGVLNEQFF
v_gene: TRBV24-1; j_gene: TRBJ2-1; CDR3aa: CATSSSRGISYNEQFF
v_gene: TRBV7-2; j_gene: TRBJ2-7; CDR3aa: CASSLAGGGSYEQYF
v_gene: TRBV2; j_gene: TRBJ2-2; CDR3aa: CASSEVPTSVSGELFF
v_gene: TRBV6-1; j_gene: TRBJ2-1; CDR3aa: CASSTGPNNEQFF
v_gene: TRBV20-1; j_gene: TRBJ2-1; CDR3aa: CSAREGEQFF
v_gene: TRBV10-3; j_gene: TRBJ2-7; CDR3aa: CAISENEFINYEQYF
v_gene: TRBV27; j_gene: TRBJ2-2; CDR3aa: CASSPGSSNTGELFF
v_gene: TRBV6-5; j_gene: TRBJ2-5; CDR3aa: CASSYSELGETQYF
v_gene: TRBV14; j_gene: TRBJ2-1; CDR3aa: CASSPQPREQFF
v_gene: TRBV27; j_gene: TRBJ2-7; CDR3aa: CASSLLLGEESYEQYF
v_gene: TRBV27; j_gene: TRBJ1-5; CDR3aa: CASSWGQMDQPQHF
v_gene: TRBV5-1; j_gene: TRBJ1-6; CDR3aa: CASSLELLGSPLHF
v_gene: TRBV20-1; j_gene: TRBJ2-1; CDR3aa: CSAPAASWGVRSYNEQFF
v_gene: TRBV20-1; j_gene: TRBJ2-5; CDR3aa: CSARGASQETQYF
v_gene: TRBV6-1; j_gene: TRBJ1-1; CDR3aa: CASREGPVNTEAFF
v_gene: TRBV7-9; j_gene: TRBJ2-2; CDR3aa: CASSYPTRENTGELFF
v_gene: TRBV7-9; j_gene: TRBJ2-5; CDR3aa: CASSWSGVQETQYF
v_gene: TRBV7-8; j_gene: TRBJ2-2; CDR3aa: CASSLEFGGELFF
v_gene: TRBV20-1; j_gene: TRBJ2-3; CDR3aa: CSASSAGASGGTDTQYF
v_gene: TRBV6-1; j_gene: TRBJ2-7; CDR3aa: CASSPPGSPTMEYF
v_gene: TRBV12-3/TRBV12-4; j_gene: TRBJ2-1; CDR3aa: CASSFQAGEFF
v_gene: TRBV4-2; j_gene: TRBJ2-3; CDR3aa: CASSQEWERTSGIYTQYF
v_gene: TRBV28; j_gene: TRBJ2-1; CDR3aa: CASIIGYEQFF